A single sample gave rise to the 20 T cell receptor beta chains below, sequenced in a study of control samples from healthy donors and cancer patients. Method: immunoSEQ multiplex PCR; TCRdb's copy keeps in-frame clones and lacks some. The sample contains 130,000 to 150,000 clones, approximately 88% of which appear only once. The specimen sequenced was blood. The receptors here all came from a young man in good health.

This chain links TRBV5-5 with TRBJ2-3; D gene uncertain. The CDR3 loop spans 12 amino acids. V lost 2 bases and J 4 bases, leaving 5 bases between the germline ends. Germline V gene sequence: CDR1 SGHKS, CDR2 YYEKEE (reference sequence). The CDR3 reads CASSFVADTQYF. Written as DNA, the CDR3 is TGTGCCAGCAGCTTCGTTGCAGATACGCAGTATTTT.

The chain is built from TRBV21-1 and TRBJ1-6. TRBV21-1 is tagged as a pseudogene. The CDR3 runs 18 residues. The CDR3 nucleotides are TGTGCCAGCAGCAAAGAATTATTCGGGAGCTCCTATAATTCACCCCTCCACTTT. The encoded protein is CASSKELFGSSYNSPLHF.

The rearrangement joins TRBV18 to TRBJ1-1; 12 bases agree with TRBD1. There are 15 residues in the CDR3. The germline CDR1 and CDR2 sequences are KGHSH and LQKENI. J was trimmed by 2 bases and V by 4 bases; bases with no gene match: 2. The DNA of the CDR3 is TGTGCCAGCTCACTAGGGACAGGGGGCAACACTGAAGCTTTCTTT. Translation gives CASSLGTGGNTEAFF.

This clone appeared a single time. This sequence joins TRBV7-3 and TRBJ1-3; possibly TRBD1 for D (6 bases). Germline CDR1 and CDR2: SGHTA and FQGTGA. The CDR3 contains 16 residues. V dropped 2 bases and J dropped 2 bases, with 13 bases sitting between them. This chain's CDR3 is CASSLLPQGPGNTIYF. CDR3 sequence (DNA): TGTGCCAGCAGCTTACTCCCTCAGGGGCCTGGAAACACCATATATTTT.

This clone was observed once. The chain joins TRBV7-3 to TRBJ2-2; D may be TRBD1 (5 bases). The V end was cut by 0 bases, the J end by 2 bases, with 10 bases between. Germline V CDR1 and CDR2: SGHTA, FQGTGA. The CDR3 has 16 residues. In DNA, the CDR3 is TGTGCCAGCAGCTTAACTTCCAGGGCCAACACCGGGGAGCTGTTTTTT. This translates into CASSLTSRANTGELFF.

This chain uses TRBV4-1 with TRBJ2-1; possibly TRBD2 for D (6 bases). The CDR3 is 15 amino acids. The germline CDR1 and CDR2 sequences are MGHRA and YSYEKL. Trimming left V 2 bases short and J 5 bases short, with 13 bases between. CDR3 sequence: CASSQRRETNNEQFF. CDR3 sequence (DNA): TGCGCCAGCAGCCAACGCCGGGAGACAAACAATGAGCAGTTCTTC.

This chain uses TRBV19 with TRBJ2-3, with 12 nucleotides matching TRBD2. The CDR3 runs to 21 residues. Trimming cost V 10 bases and J 4 bases; bases outside gene matches: 27. CDR1 and CDR2 from the germline V gene are LNHDA and SQIVND (reference sequence). In DNA, the CDR3 is TGTGCCACCCAGACCCCGAGTCCTAGCGGGGGGGCCTTTCAGGTTTCAGATACGCAGTATTTT. Its translation: CATQTPSPSGGAFQVSDTQYF.

This clone turned up a few times. The rearrangement links TRBV25-1 to TRBJ2-7; the D call may be TRBD1 or TRBD2 (5 bases each). V lost 1 base and J lost 0, with 10 bases in between. There are 15 residues in the CDR3. Germline CDR1 and CDR2: MGHDK and SYGVNS. Written as DNA, the CDR3 is TGTGCCAGCAGTGAATCTGAGGGGCACTCCTACGAGCAGTACTTC. This gives the protein CASSESEGHSYEQYF.

In its sample, this clone was seen once. CDR3 in amino acids: CASSFTGGALETQYF. CDR3 nucleotides: TGCGCCAGCAGCTTTACAGGGGGCGCGTTGGAGACCCAGTACTTC. The chain couples TRBV5-1 to TRBJ2-5; 9 bases are a match to TRBD1. The CDR3 consists of 15 residues. Per germline, CDR1 SGHRS and CDR2 YFSETQ. Losses at the gene ends were 2 bases for V and 5 bases for J; bases not matched to a gene: 7.

The chain employs TRBV14 and TRBJ2-5; no reliable D call. This CDR3 region has 11 residues. Trimming left V 1 base short and J 7 bases short, with 4 bases between. CDR1 is SGHDN, CDR2 FVKESK, per germline. The CDR3 nucleotides are TGTGCCAGCAGCCAAGTTGGGACCCAGTACTTC. This translates into CASSQVGTQYF. The entire variable domain, with the rest obtained from reference TRBV14 and TRBJ2-5, is as follows: EAGVTQFPSHSVIEKGQTVTLRCDPISGHDNLYWYRRVMGKEIKFLLHFVKESKQDESGMPNNRFLAERTGGTYSTLKVQPAELEDSGVYFCASSQVGTQYFGPGTRLLVL.

This clone was counted a single time. This chain uses TRBV6-5 with TRBJ1-6, with D perhaps matching TRBD1 (6 bases). Germline V lookup: CDR1 MNHEY, CDR2 SVGAGI. Trimming took off 6 bases at V and 2 bases at J, with 11 bases between the two ends. This CDR3 contains 15 residues. Here the CDR3 reads CASRPGGAYNSPLHF. The DNA for the CDR3 is TGTGCCAGCAGACCCGGGGGCGCCTATAATTCACCCCTCCACTTT.

This chain uses TRBV6-2 or TRBV6-3 with TRBJ1-5, with D perhaps TRBD1 (5 bases). V was cut by 3 bases and J by 6 bases, with 12 bases left in between. The V gene's germline CDR1 is MNHEY and CDR2 SVGEGT. The length of the CDR3 is 14 residues. CDR3 sequence reads: CASSYFREGQPQHF. In DNA form, the CDR3 reads TGTGCCAGCAGTTATTTCAGGGAAGGTCAGCCCCAGCATTTT.

The sample holds one count of this clone. V gene TRBV4-3 combines with J gene TRBJ2-7; 9 bases fit TRBD2. CDR1 is LGHNA, CDR2 YSLEER, per germline. V was pared by 1 base and J by 6 bases, with 7 bases of the junction left unmatched. The CDR3 is 15 residues long. CDR3 DNA sequence: TGCGCCAGCAGCCAAGGGACCGGGACTAGCAGCGAGCAGTACTTC. Translated, it gives CASSQGTGTSSEQYF.

J is TRBJ2-7 and V is TRBV5-6; 8 bases map to TRBD1. CDR1 and CDR2 (germline): SGHDT, YYEEEE. The V and J ends lost 5 bases and 5 bases, in that order; junction bases with no gene match: 6. The CDR3 runs 13 residues. The CDR3 region is CASRPDRANEQYF. CDR3 in DNA: TGTGCCAGCAGGCCGGACAGGGCAAACGAGCAGTACTTC. The full variable domain, its missing parts supplied by reference TRBV5-6 and TRBJ2-7, is DAGVTQSPTHLIKTRGQQVTLRCSPKSGHDTVSWYQQALGQGPQFIFQYYEEEERQRGNFPDRFSGHQFPNYSSELNVNALLLGDSALYLCASRPDRANEQYFGPGTRLTVT.

V usage is TRBV21-1 and J usage is TRBJ2-7; the DNA was not used to check the table's D call, TRBD2. TRBV21-1 counts as a pseudogene. The CDR3 is 12 residues long. Here the CDR3 DNA reads TGTGCCACCCCCCGCGAACGCTACGAGCAGTACTTC. This sequence encodes CATPRERYEQYF.

V usage is TRBV19 and J usage is TRBJ2-7, with 7 positions matching TRBD1. The germline gives CDR1 LNHDA, CDR2 SQIVND (reference sequence). Trimming cost V 3 bases and J 5 bases; bases outside gene matches: 13. This CDR3 contains 16 residues. The CDR3 DNA reads TGTGCCAGTAGTATTAAGACAGGGAGAAGGATCCACGAGCAGTACTTC. As protein: CASSIKTGRRIHEQYF.

The chain recombines TRBV27 with TRBJ2-1; 7 nucleotides match TRBD2. In germline, CDR1 is MNHEY, CDR2 SMNVEV (reference sequence). V lost 4 bases and J lost 4; bases outside the gene matches: 7. The CDR3 is 15 amino acids. The CDR3 nucleotides read TGTGCCAGCAGTTCGGGTCTAGCGGTGTACAATGAGCAGTTCTTC. This codes for CASSSGLAVYNEQFF.

The chain has TRBV7-3 and TRBJ2-5; possible D gene TRBD1, 6 bases. Trimming pared 5 bases from V and 4 bases from J, leaving 11 bases between. This CDR3 has 13 residues. CDR1 and CDR2 (germline): SGHTA, FQGTGA. For the CDR3, the DNA is TGTGCCAGCAGCCCCCAGGGGTCAGAGACCCAGTACTTC. The encoded protein is CASSPQGSETQYF.

The chain recombines TRBV5-8 with TRBJ1-2, with TRBD1 matching over 7 bases. J gave up 4 bases and V 5 bases, and 8 bases lay outside the gene matches. CDR1 and CDR2 (germline): SGHTS, YDEGEE. The CDR3 has 14 residues. The CDR3 DNA reads as TGTGCCAGCAGGTCGACAGGGCCCGTCTATGGCTACACCTTC. It yields the protein CASRSTGPVYGYTF.

V usage is TRBV6-5 and J usage is TRBJ2-3; no reliable D call. The germline CDR1 and CDR2 sequences are MNHEY and SVGAGI. The CDR3 covers 14 residues. V lost 7 bases and J 0 bases, leaving 11 bases between the germline ends. The CDR3 sequence is CASTPLHSTDTQYF. The CDR3 DNA sequence: TGTGCCAGCACGCCCCTCCACAGCACAGATACGCAGTATTTT.